These T cell receptor beta chains were read from a single sample in a study of shared T cell receptors in the human thymus. Some clones are missing from TCRdb's copy, which holds only in-frame ones; the method was immunoSEQ multiplex PCR. The sample holds some 400,000 clones, 95% seen once. What was sequenced was thymocytes. The receptor source for this set is a human donor. CDR3s include the opening cysteine and the closing phenylalanine or tryptophan. The D gene is left open where the match is weak. Clone size is given for some rows only: seen once, a few or many times, or a class if the clone is expanded.

>TRBJ2-1|TRBV27|.|once
CASSLSPPYEQFF
TGTGCCAGCAGTTTATCCCCCCCCTATGAGCAGTTCTTC
>TRBJ2-1|TRBV7-3|TRBD1|.
CASGRGIYEQFF
TGTGCCAGCGGCAGGGGGATCTATGAGCAGTTCTTC
>TRBJ1-5|TRBV15|.|.
CATSRDRPGGNQPQHF
TGTGCCACCAGCAGAGATAGGCCGGGGGGCAATCAGCCCCAGCATTTT
>TRBJ1-1|TRBV11-2|.|.
CASSLGHGDFDLNTEAFF
TGTGCCAGCAGCTTAGGCCACGGGGACTTCGATCTGAACACTGAAGCTTTCTTT
>TRBJ2-1|TRBV9|.|.
CASSVASGTALSTIPANEQFF
TGTGCCAGCAGCGTAGCGAGTGGGACGGCCTTATCCACAATCCCTGCCAATGAGCAGTTCTTC
>TRBJ2-3|TRBV13|TRBD2|.
CASSYSGRTDTQYF
TGTGCCAGCAGCTATAGCGGGAGGACAGATACGCAGTATTTT
>TRBJ2-7|TRBV4-2|.|.
CASSQGLPTLYEQYF
TGTGCCAGCAGCCAAGGTCTACCTACCCTCTACGAGCAGTACTTC
>TRBJ2-5|TRBV5-8|.|.
CASCARETQYF
TGTGCCAGCTGCGCGAGGGAGACCCAGTACTTC
>TRBJ2-1|TRBV6-4|.|.
CASSERRTRRNNEQFF
TGTGCCAGCAGTGAGAGGCGGACCAGAAGAAACAATGAGCAGTTCTTC
>TRBJ2-7|TRBV4-1|TRBD2|.
CASSPSLGAGGYEQYF
TGCGCCAGCAGCCCCAGTTTGGGAGCGGGAGGCTACGAGCAGTACTTC
>TRBJ1-4|TRBV10-1|.|.
CASSEGSEVF
TGCGCCAGCAGTGAGGGCTCGGAGGTTTTT
>TRBJ1-1|TRBV4-1|.|.
CASSEQEGRGNTEAFF
TGCGCCAGCAGCGAACAAGAGGGCAGGGGGAACACTGAAGCTTTCTTT
>TRBJ1-2|TRBV7-9|.|.
CASSLEGTLSGYTF
TGTGCCAGCAGCTTAGAGGGCACACTCAGTGGCTACACCTTC
>TRBJ2-7|TRBV5-1|.|.
CASRRDGPYEQYF
TGCGCCAGCAGAAGGGACGGCCCCTACGAGCAGTACTTC
>TRBJ1-3|TRBV28|.|.
CASQYSDSGNTIYF
TGTGCCAGCCAATACTCCGACTCTGGAAACACCATATATTTT
>TRBJ2-1|TRBV11-3|.|.
CASSPEGRNEQFF
TGTGCCAGCAGCCCAGAGGGGAGAAATGAGCAGTTCTTC
>TRBJ2-7|TRBV7-2|.|once
CASSSLDPRLSEQYF
TGTGCCAGCAGCTCTTTGGACCCTAGGTTGAGCGAGCAGTACTTC
>TRBJ1-5|TRBV15|.|once
CATSRWSRVNSNQPQHF
TGTGCCACCAGCAGATGGAGCAGGGTCAACAGCAATCAGCCCCAGCATTTT
>TRBJ1-1|TRBV27|.|.
CASSFGGSEAFF
TGTGCCAGCAGTTTTGGTGGTTCTGAAGCTTTCTTT
>TRBJ2-1|TRBV28|TRBD2|.
CASSLPTSGSKNEQFF
TGTGCCAGCAGTCTCCCTACTAGCGGGAGTAAGAATGAGCAGTTCTTC
>TRBJ2-7|TRBV5-1|.|.
CASSLNRDTNYEQYF
TGCGCCAGCAGCTTAAATCGAGACACGAACTACGAGCAGTACTTC
>TRBJ1-4|TRBV28|TRBD1|.
CASSPYRGFNEKLFF
TGTGCCAGCAGTCCGTACAGGGGCTTTAATGAAAAACTGTTTTTT
>TRBJ2-5|TRBV14|.|.
CASSQGGGGQETQYF
TGTGCCAGCAGCCAAGGTGGAGGGGGTCAAGAGACCCAGTACTTC
>TRBJ2-7|TRBV4-1|TRBD2|.
CASSQDRVGSGPIEQYF
TGCGCCAGCAGCCAAGATCGAGTTGGTAGCGGGCCGATAGAGCAGTACTTC
>TRBJ2-6|TRBV28|TRBD2|.
CASLMTTSSTSGANVLTF
TGTGCCAGCCTCATGACGACTAGCTCGACCTCTGGGGCCAACGTCCTGACTTTC
>TRBJ2-1|TRBV28|TRBD1|once
CASSYTIRGPTDNEQFF
TGTGCCAGCAGTTACACCATCAGGGGGCCGACTGACAATGAGCAGTTCTTC
>TRBJ1-2|TRBV28|TRBD1|once
CASSSTGENGYTF
TGTGCCAGCAGTTCGACAGGGGAGAATGGCTACACCTTC
>TRBJ2-3|TRBV27|TRBD2|.
CASSCAGASTDTQYF
TGTGCCAGCAGTTGCGCGGGAGCTAGCACAGATACGCAGTATTTT
>TRBJ1-1|TRBV10-2|TRBD1|.
CASRDRGGNTEAFF
TGCGCCAGCAGAGACAGGGGGGGGAACACTGAAGCTTTCTTT
>TRBJ2-1|TRBV5-6|.|.
CASSTPGTPLDEQFF
TGTGCCAGCAGCACCCCCGGCACCCCTCTAGATGAGCAGTTCTTC
>TRBJ1-5|TRBV5-6|.|.
CASSLARGGHQPQHF
TGTGCCAGCAGCTTGGCCCGCGGGGGCCATCAGCCCCAGCATTTT
>TRBJ2-5|TRBV4-3|TRBD2|.
CASSQDPPLAGYVQETQYF
TGCGCCAGCAGCCAAGATCCCCCCCTAGCGGGATATGTACAAGAGACCCAGTACTTC
>TRBJ2-1|TRBV5-1|TRBD2|.
CASSATSVEQFF
TGCGCCAGCAGCGCTACTAGCGTCGAGCAGTTCTTC
>TRBJ1-2|TRBV5-2|.|.
CASSSGTEKYGYTF
TGTGCCAGCAGCTCCGGGACAGAAAAATATGGCTACACCTTC
>TRBJ2-2|TRBV21-1|.|.
CASSKGQNTGELFF
TGTGCCAGCAGCAAAGGACAGAACACCGGGGAGCTGTTTTTT
>TRBJ2-3|TRBV12-2|.|.
CASRRTSGRLLDTQYF
TGTGCAAGTCGCCGAACTAGCGGGAGGCTACTGGATACGCAGTATTTT
>TRBJ1-1|TRBV10-3|TRBD1|.
CAIGTGKGRTEAFF
TGTGCCATTGGGACAGGGAAAGGAAGGACTGAAGCTTTCTTT
>TRBJ2-5|TRBV7-4|TRBD2|once
CASSLRTSGGQETQYF
TGTGCCAGCAGCCTTCGGACTAGCGGAGGACAAGAGACCCAGTACTTC
>TRBJ2-2|TRBV28|.|.
CASPRGGPKNTGELFF
TGTGCCAGCCCTAGGGGAGGCCCCAAAAACACCGGGGAGCTGTTTTTT
>TRBJ2-1|TRBV6-5|TRBD1|.
CASRAGTAYNEQFF
TGTGCCAGCAGGGCCGGGACAGCCTACAATGAGCAGTTCTTC
>TRBJ2-7|TRBV28|.|.
CASSLSRVKRQYF
TGTGCCAGCAGTTTGAGCCGCGTGAAGAGGCAGTACTTC
>TRBJ2-3|TRBV5-8|.|.
CASSQPGLEPIPDTQYF
TGTGCCAGCAGCCAACCGGGTTTGGAGCCGATCCCAGATACGCAGTATTTT
>TRBJ2-2|TRBV15|.|.
CATRGTAPGELFF
TGTGCCACCAGGGGGACGGCTCCCGGGGAGCTGTTTTTT
>TRBJ2-7|TRBV7-9|TRBD2|.
CASSTGDGGEGRTYEQYF
TGTGCCAGCAGCACCGGCGATGGGGGGGAGGGCCGAACCTACGAGCAGTACTTC
>TRBJ2-7|TRBV27|.|.
CASTPSGERSRGVSYEQYF
TGTGCCAGCACCCCCTCGGGTGAGCGGTCGAGGGGGGTATCCTACGAGCAGTACTTC
>TRBJ2-7|TRBV6-4|TRBD1|.
CASSDFPPNRGHEQYF
TGTGCCAGCAGTGACTTTCCTCCCAACAGGGGCCACGAGCAGTACTTC
>TRBJ2-7|TRBV27|.|.
CASSFSGYFFDEQYF
TGTGCCAGCAGTTTTTCAGGGTATTTCTTCGACGAGCAGTACTTC
>TRBJ2-7|TRBV6-5|.|.
CASIDGPNYEQYF
TGTGCCAGCATAGACGGTCCGAACTACGAGCAGTACTTC
>TRBJ2-1|TRBV25-1|TRBD2|.
CASRSKSGRAPYNEQFF
TGTGCCAGCAGGTCAAAGAGCGGGAGGGCCCCCTACAATGAGCAGTTCTTC
>TRBJ2-1|TRBV7-2|.|.
CASSPSSERSYNEQFF
TGTGCCAGCAGCCCTAGCTCGGAGCGCTCCTACAATGAGCAGTTCTTC
>TRBJ2-7|TRBV4-1|.|.
CASSQVFGFRYEQYF
TGCGCCAGCAGCCAAGTTTTTGGTTTCAGATACGAGCAGTACTTC
>TRBJ2-1|TRBV6-4|TRBD2|once
CASSDLAGAAYNEQFF
TGTGCCAGCAGTGACCTCGCGGGAGCAGCCTACAATGAGCAGTTCTTC
>TRBJ2-1|TRBV27|TRBD2|.
CASTGTSGYNEQFF
TGTGCCAGCACCGGGACTAGCGGATACAATGAGCAGTTCTTC
>TRBJ2-5|TRBV6-1|TRBD1|.
CATSGNGNRTGGEQETQYF
TGTGCCACCAGTGGGAACGGGAATAGGACAGGGGGAGAACAAGAGACCCAGTACTTC
>TRBJ2-1|TRBV9|TRBD2|few
CASSVAGTSGASYNEQFF
TGTGCCAGCAGCGTAGCTGGGACTAGCGGGGCCTCCTACAATGAGCAGTTCTTC
>TRBJ2-7|TRBV11-2|TRBD1|.
CASSCLQDRGGYEQYF
TGTGCCAGCAGTTGCCTCCAGGACAGGGGGGGGTACGAGCAGTACTTC
>TRBJ2-7|TRBV7-8|.|.
CASSQRRGEQYF
TGTGCCAGTTCCCAGCGGAGGGGCGAGCAGTACTTC
>TRBJ2-1|TRBV6-1|TRBD2|.
CASSVGASGTNNEQFF
TGTGCCAGCAGTGTGGGGGCTAGCGGGACAAACAATGAGCAGTTCTTC
>TRBJ2-7|TRBV5-1|TRBD2|.
CASSWGLAGGDEQYF
TGCGCCAGCAGCTGGGGACTAGCGGGCGGCGACGAGCAGTACTTC
>TRBJ2-5|TRBV7-2|TRBD1|.
CASIHRGTQYF
TGTGCCAGCATCCACAGGGGGACCCAGTACTTC